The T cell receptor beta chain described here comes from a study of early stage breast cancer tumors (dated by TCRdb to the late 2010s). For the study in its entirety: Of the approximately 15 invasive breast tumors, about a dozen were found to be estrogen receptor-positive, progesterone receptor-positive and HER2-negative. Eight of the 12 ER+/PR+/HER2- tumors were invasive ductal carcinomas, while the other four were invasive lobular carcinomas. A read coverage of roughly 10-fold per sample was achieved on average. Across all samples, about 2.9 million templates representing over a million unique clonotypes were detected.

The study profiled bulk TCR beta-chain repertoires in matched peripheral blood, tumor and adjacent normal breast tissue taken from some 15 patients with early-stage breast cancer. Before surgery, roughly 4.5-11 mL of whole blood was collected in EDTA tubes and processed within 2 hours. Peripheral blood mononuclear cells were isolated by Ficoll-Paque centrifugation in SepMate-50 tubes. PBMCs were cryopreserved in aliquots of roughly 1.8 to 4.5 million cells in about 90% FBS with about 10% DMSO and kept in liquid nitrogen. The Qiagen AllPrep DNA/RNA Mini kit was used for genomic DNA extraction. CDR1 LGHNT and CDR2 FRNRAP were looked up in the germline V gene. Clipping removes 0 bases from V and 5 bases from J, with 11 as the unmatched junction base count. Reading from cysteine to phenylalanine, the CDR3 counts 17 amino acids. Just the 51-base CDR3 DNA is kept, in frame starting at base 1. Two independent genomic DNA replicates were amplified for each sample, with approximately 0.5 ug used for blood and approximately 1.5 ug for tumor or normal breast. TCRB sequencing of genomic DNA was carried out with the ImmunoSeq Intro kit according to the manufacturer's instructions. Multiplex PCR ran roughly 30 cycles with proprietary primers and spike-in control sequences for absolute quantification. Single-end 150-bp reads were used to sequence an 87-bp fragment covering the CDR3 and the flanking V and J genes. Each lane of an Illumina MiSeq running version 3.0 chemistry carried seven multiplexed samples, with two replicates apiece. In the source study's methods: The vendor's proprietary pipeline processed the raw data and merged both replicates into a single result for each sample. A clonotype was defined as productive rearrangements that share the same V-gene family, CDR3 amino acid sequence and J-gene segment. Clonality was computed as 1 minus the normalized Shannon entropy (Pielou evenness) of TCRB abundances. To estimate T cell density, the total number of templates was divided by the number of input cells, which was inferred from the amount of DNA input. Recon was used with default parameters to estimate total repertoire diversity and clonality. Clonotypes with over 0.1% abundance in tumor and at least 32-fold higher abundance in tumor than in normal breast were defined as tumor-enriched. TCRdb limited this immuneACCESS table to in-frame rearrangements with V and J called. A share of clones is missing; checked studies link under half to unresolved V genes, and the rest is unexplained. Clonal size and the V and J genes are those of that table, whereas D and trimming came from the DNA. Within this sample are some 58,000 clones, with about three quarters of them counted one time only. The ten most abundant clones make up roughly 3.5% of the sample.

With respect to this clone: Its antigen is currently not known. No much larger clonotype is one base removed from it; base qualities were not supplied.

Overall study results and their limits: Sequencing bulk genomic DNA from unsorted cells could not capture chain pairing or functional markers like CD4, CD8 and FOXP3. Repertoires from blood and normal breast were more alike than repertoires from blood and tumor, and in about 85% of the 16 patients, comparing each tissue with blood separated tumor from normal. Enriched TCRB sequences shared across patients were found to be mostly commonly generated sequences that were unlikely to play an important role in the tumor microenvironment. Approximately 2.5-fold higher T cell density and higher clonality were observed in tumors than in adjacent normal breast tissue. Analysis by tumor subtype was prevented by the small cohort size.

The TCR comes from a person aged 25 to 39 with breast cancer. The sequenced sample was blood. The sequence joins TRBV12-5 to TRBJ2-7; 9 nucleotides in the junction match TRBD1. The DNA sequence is TGTGCTAGTGGTTTGGTACGACTTGGGACAGGGAGAAACGAGCAGTACTTC. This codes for CASGLVRLGTGRNEQYF.